This T cell receptor beta chain was recovered during a study of cytomegalovirus exposure and HLA in healthy donors. Study results and caveats: The study designated over 150 TCR beta chains cytomegalovirus-associated. Clonal expansion was found to be greater in HLA-associated TCR beta chains than in equally common others in a later analysis. Later analysis showed most CMV-associated TCR beta chains appearing HLA-restricted.

Donors were nominally healthy when sampled, though unrecorded immune exposures were likely. Per germline, CDR1 KGHSH and CDR2 LQKENI. V shed 2 bases and J shed 7 bases, with 12 bases lying between them. The CDR3 loop spans 14 amino acids. The PCR used 60 Vbeta and 13 Jbeta primers. TCRdb's table, derived via immunoSEQ multiplex PCR, lists solely in-frame clones and lacks some. This sample has some 190,000 clones, with around 80% found just once. This clone was detected only once. Antigen specificity is unknown. The sample consisted of PBMCs. This TCR was sampled from a male donor in good health and CMV-seronegative. This chain links TRBV18 with TRBJ2-1, with D maybe TRBD1 (5 bases). The CDR3 nucleotides read TGTGCCAGCTCACCAATCCCCAGGGAAAATGAGCAGTTCTTC. Its protein is CASSPIPRENEQFF.